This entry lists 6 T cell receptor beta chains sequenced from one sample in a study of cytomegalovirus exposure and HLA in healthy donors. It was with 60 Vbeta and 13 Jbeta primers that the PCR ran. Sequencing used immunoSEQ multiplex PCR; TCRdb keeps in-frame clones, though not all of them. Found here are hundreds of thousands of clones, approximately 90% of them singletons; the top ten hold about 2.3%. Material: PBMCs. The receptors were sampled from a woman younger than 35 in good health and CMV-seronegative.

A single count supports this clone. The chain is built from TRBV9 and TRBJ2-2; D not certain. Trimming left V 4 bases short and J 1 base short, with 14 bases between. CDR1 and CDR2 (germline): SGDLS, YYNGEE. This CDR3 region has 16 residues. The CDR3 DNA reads TGTGCCAGCAGCCCCAGGTGGGCACTGAACACCGGGGAGCTGTTTTTT. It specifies CASSPRWALNTGELFF.

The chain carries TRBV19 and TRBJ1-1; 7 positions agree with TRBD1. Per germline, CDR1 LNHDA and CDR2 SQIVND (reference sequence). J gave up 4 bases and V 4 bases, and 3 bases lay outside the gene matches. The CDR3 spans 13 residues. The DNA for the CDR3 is TGTGCCAGTAGTACATCAGGGGGCACTGAAGCTTTCTTT. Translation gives CASSTSGGTEAFF.

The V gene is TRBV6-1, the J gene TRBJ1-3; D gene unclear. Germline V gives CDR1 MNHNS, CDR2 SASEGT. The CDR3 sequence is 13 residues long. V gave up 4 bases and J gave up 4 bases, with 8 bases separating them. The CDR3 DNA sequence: TGTGCCAGCAGTGGGCAGGCGGGAAACACCATATATTTT. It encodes CASSGQAGNTIYF.

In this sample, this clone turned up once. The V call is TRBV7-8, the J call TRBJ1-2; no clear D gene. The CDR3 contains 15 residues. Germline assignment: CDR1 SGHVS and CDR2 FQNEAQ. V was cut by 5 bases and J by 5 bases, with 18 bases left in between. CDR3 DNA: TGTGCCAGCAGCCCCGACGCCGGAGGATGGTATGGCTACACCTTC. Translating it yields CASSPDAGGWYGYTF.

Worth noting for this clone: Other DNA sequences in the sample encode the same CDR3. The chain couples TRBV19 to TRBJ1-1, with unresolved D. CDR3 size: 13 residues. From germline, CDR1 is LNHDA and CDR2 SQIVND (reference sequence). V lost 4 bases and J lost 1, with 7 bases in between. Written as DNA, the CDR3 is TGTGCCAGTAGTACTGATAGGAACACTGAAGCTTTCTTT. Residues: CASSTDRNTEAFF.

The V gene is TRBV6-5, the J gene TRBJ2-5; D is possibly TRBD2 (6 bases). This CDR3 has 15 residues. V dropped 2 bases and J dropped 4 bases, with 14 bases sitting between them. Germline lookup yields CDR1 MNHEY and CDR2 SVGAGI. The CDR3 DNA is TGTGCCAGCAGTTACGGCGGGGCTCGCTTAGAGACCCAGTACTTC. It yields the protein CASSYGGARLETQYF.